Listed below are T cell receptor beta chains from one sample, sequenced in a study of regulatory T cells in long-lasting Graves disease. TCRdb reprocessed the multiplex PCR reads via MiXCR and lists one record per CDR3 protein. The sample records fewer than 500,000 distinct CDR3 sequences, around 15% being singletons. This sample also appeared in a second study, on T cells in Graves' hyperthyroidism and ophthalmopathy.

The material was peripheral blood mononuclear cells (PBMCs), obtained at new diagnosis, from a patient treated with antithyroid drugs. Receptors originate from a man aged 40-55 years with Graves disease. Each CDR3 is given without its conserved first and last residue.

v_gene: TRBV29-1
CDR3aa: SVAVGAPETQY

v_gene: TRBV27
CDR3aa: ASSIFDRVVYYEQY

v_gene: TRBV11-1
CDR3aa: ASSAFGNNNEQF

v_gene: TRBV5-1
CDR3aa: ASSLATGTVYYEQY

v_gene: TRBV19
CDR3aa: ASNPGGLQPQR

v_gene: TRBV29-1
CDR3aa: STTGKKTQY

v_gene: TRBV5-1
CDR3aa: ASSLDRVSNGYT

v_gene: TRBV5-1
CDR3aa: ASSGRDGGGFGEQY

v_gene: TRBV11-3
CDR3aa: ASSQRGSHEQF

v_gene: TRBV2
CDR3aa: ASFLGRGDTQY

v_gene: TRBV7-8
CDR3aa: ASSLTLSGSHRNTEAF

v_gene: TRBV29-1
CDR3aa: SVEPPEAQY

v_gene: TRBV19
CDR3aa: ASSIQDSSDTQY

v_gene: TRBV28
CDR3aa: ASTAGGGPYEQY

v_gene: TRBV3-1
CDR3aa: ASSQVGRTEAF

v_gene: TRBV20-1
CDR3aa: SAPRGAGPSSYNEQF

v_gene: TRBV2
CDR3aa: ASTKGLAGGGDTQY

v_gene: TRBV29-1
CDR3aa: SVLQGVSVTGELF

v_gene: TRBV19
CDR3aa: ASSIAQQPHYEQY

v_gene: TRBV6-2/TRBV6-3
CDR3aa: ASSSGLAGREQY

v_gene: TRBV5-1
CDR3aa: ASSRGTGGSPLH

v_gene: TRBV29-1
CDR3aa: SVVISSETQY

v_gene: TRBV9
CDR3aa: ANSVPGSGELF

v_gene: TRBV28
CDR3aa: ASSHRQVGNTEAF

v_gene: TRBV28
CDR3aa: ASSFRLAGGTVETQY

v_gene: TRBV7-3
CDR3aa: ASSYRTRGNQPQH

v_gene: TRBV5-1
CDR3aa: ASSFWDGDTQY

v_gene: TRBV5-1
CDR3aa: ASSPGLAGGNEQF

v_gene: TRBV19
CDR3aa: ASSAQETQY

v_gene: TRBV27
CDR3aa: ASSLAAPRGWNTGELF

v_gene: TRBV11-2
CDR3aa: ASSTRVPDEQY

v_gene: TRBV20-1
CDR3aa: SASPGPNTEAF

v_gene: TRBV14
CDR3aa: ASSQGWTGGAYEQY

v_gene: TRBV15
CDR3aa: ATSRDLDEQY

v_gene: TRBV6-1
CDR3aa: ASSLGGINEELF

v_gene: TRBV28
CDR3aa: ASSQARGMGTDTQY

v_gene: TRBV15
CDR3aa: ATSRDKGTSGRAVIQY

v_gene: TRBV5-1
CDR3aa: VSSLALAGGNEQF

v_gene: TRBV18
CDR3aa: ASSPGGGSGANVLT

v_gene: TRBV27
CDR3aa: ASSSTGFNQPQH

v_gene: TRBV15
CDR3aa: ATSRDRWWPHNEQF

v_gene: TRBV20-1
CDR3aa: SANTPGTSGNWAY

v_gene: TRBV29-1
CDR3aa: SVGKGGVSLGTKQF

v_gene: TRBV15
CDR3aa: ATATGFYTGELF